What follows are 2 T cell receptor beta chains derived from one specimen sequenced in a study of siplizumab effects on memory and regulatory T cells (dated by TCRdb to about 2019). The library was generated by the immunoSEQ multiplex PCR assay. Imported from immuneACCESS, the table was reduced by TCRdb to in-frame sequences with V and J called. These copies leave out some clones; in studies compared against another copy, an unresolved V gene accounts for under half, and the cause of the remainder is not known. The sample table holds about 100,000 clones, of which more than 85% were seen once. The ten largest clones take up just over 2.5% of the sample. The sequencing input was CD4+ T cells sorted from blood. These receptors were taken from a human donor in good health. Some clones in this sample may be carry-over from other donors' samples.

J is TRBJ2-6 and V is TRBV21-1; the DNA was not compared with TRBD1, the D call given in the table. TRBV21-1 is noted as a pseudogene. This CDR3 has 21 amino acids. The CDR3 is CARPTEISRDRVTSGANVLTF. CDR3 bases: TGTGCCAGACCCACTGAAATTTCTAGGGACAGGGTGACCTCTGGGGCCAACGTCCTGACTTTC.

The chain links TRBV6-1 to TRBJ2-3; 8 nucleotides line up with TRBD2. The junction had 2 bases not matched to a gene; V was cut back by 0 bases and J by 3 bases. The V gene's germline CDR1 is MNHNS and CDR2 SASEGT. CDR3 size: 15 residues. This chain's CDR3 is CASSEAGLGTDTQYF. DNA for the CDR3: TGTGCCAGCAGTGAAGCGGGACTAGGGACAGATACGCAGTATTTT.